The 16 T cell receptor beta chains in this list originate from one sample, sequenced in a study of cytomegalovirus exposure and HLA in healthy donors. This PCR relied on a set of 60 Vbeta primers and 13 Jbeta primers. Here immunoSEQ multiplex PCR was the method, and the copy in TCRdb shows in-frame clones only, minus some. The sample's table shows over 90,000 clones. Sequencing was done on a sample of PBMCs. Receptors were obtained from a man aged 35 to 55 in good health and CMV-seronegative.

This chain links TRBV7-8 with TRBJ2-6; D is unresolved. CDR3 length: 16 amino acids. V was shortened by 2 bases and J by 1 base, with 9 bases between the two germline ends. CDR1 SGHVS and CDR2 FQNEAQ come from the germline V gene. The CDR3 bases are TGTGCCAGCAGCTTAAGCGAAGCTTCTGGGGCCAACGTCCTGACTTTC. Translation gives CASSLSEASGANVLTF. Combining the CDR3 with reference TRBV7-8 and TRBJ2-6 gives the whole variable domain GAGVSQSPRYKVAKRGQDVALRCDPISGHVSLFWYQQALGQGPEFLTYFQNEAQLDKSGLPSDRFFAERPEGSVSTLKIQRTQQEDSAVYLCASSLSEASGANVLTFGAGSRLTVL.

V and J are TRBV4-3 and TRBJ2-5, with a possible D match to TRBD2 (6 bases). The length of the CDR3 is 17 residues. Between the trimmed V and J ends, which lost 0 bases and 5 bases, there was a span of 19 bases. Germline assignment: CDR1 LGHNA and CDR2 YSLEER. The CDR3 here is CASSQEGPRAGPETQYF. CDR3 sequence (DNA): TGCGCCAGCAGCCAAGAAGGGCCAAGGGCGGGGCCCGAGACCCAGTACTTC.

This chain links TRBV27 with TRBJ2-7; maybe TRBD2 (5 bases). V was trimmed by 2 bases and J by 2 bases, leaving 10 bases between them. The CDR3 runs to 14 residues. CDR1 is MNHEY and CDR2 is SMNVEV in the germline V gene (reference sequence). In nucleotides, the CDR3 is TGTGCCAGCAGTTTAGGCGGACTCCCCTACGAGCAGTACTTC. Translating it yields CASSLGGLPYEQYF.

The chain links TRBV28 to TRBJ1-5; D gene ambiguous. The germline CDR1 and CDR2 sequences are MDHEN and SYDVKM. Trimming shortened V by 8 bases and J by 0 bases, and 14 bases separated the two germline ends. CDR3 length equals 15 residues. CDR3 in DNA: TGTGCCAGCCAATCGCGCCGATATAGCAATCAGCCCCAGCATTTT. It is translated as CASQSRRYSNQPQHF.

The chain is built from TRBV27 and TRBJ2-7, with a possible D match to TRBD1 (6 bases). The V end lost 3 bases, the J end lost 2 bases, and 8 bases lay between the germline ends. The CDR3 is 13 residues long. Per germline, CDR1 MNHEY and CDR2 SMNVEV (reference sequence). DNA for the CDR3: TGTGCCAGCAGTTTCGGACAGACCTACGAGCAGTACTTC. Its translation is CASSFGQTYEQYF.

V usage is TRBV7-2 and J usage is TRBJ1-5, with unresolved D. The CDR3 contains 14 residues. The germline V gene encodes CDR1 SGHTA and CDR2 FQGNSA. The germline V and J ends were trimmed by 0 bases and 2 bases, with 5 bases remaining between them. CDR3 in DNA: TGTGCCAGCAGCTTAGCAGGAGGCAATCAGCCCCAGCATTTT. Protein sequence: CASSLAGGNQPQHF.

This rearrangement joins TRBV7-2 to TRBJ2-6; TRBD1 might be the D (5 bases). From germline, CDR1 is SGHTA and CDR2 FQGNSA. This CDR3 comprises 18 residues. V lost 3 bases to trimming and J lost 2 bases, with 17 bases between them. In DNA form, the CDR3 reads TGTGCCAGCAGCTTTGAGACAGCCCGTGGGACTGGGGCCAACGTCCTGACTTTC. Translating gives CASSFETARGTGANVLTF. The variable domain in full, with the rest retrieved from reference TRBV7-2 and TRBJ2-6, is GAGVSQSPSNKVTEKGKDVELRCDPISGHTALYWYRQSLGQGLEFLIYFQGNSAPDKSGLPSDRFSAERTGGSVSTLTIQRTQQEDSAVYLCASSFETARGTGANVLTFGAGSRLTVL.

The CDR3 region has the DNA TGTGCCAGCCAAGGAGGAGGGAACGAGCAGTACTTC. It codes for CASQGGGNEQYF. The J gene is TRBJ2-7, the V gene TRBV2, with D perhaps matching TRBD2 (6 bases). The germline V gene has CDR1 SNHLY and CDR2 FYNNEI. Trimming pared 8 bases from V and 5 bases from J, leaving 13 bases between. The CDR3 runs 12 residues. Full variable domain (outside the CDR3, taken from reference TRBV2 and TRBJ2-7): EPEVTQTPSHQVTQMGQEVILRCVPISNHLYFYWYRQILGQKVEFLVSFYNNEISEKSEIFDDQFSVERPDGSNFTLKIRSTKLEDSAMYFCASQGGGNEQYFGPGTRLTVT.

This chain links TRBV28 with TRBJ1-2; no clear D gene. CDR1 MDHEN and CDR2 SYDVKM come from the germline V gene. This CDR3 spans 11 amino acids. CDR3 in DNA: TGTGCAATCACGGCTAACTATGGCTACACCTTC. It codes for CAITANYGYTF.

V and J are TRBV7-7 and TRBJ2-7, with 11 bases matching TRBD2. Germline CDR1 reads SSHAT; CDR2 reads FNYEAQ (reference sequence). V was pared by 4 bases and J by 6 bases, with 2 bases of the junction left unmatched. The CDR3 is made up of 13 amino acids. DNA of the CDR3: TGTGCCAGCAGCTCTGGACTAGCGGGCGAGCAGTACTTC. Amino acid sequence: CASSSGLAGEQYF.

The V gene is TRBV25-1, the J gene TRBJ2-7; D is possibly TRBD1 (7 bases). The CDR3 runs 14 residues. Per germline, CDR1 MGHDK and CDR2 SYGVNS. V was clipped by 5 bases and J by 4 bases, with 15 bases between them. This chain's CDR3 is CASSLGRGRYEQYF. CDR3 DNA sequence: TGTGCCAGCAGTTTGGGCAGGGGGAGGTACGAGCAGTACTTC.

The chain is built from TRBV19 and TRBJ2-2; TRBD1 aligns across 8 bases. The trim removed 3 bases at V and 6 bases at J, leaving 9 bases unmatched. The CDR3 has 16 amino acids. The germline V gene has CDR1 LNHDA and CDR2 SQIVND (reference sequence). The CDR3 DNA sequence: TGTGCCAGTAGTATTTTCGGACAGGGTTTTGCCGGGGAGCTGTTTTTT. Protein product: CASSIFGQGFAGELFF.

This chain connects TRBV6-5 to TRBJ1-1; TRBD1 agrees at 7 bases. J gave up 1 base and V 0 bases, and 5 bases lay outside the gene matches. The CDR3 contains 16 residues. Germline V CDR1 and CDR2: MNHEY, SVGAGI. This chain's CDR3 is CASSYSRRGENTEAFF. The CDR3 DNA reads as TGTGCCAGCAGTTACTCCCGCAGGGGGGAGAACACTGAAGCTTTCTTT.

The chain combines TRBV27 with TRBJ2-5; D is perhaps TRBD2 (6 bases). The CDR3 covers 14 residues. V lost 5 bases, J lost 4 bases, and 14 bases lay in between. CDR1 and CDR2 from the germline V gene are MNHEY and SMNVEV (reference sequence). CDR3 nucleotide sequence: TGTGCCAGCAGTATTAGCGGCCTGGGAGAGACCCAGTACTTC. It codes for CASSISGLGETQYF.

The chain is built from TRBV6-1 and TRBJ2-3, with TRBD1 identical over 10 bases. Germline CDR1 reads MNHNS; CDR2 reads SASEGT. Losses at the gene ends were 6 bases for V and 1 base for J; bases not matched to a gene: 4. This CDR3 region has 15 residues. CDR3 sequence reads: CASRETGGGTDTQYF. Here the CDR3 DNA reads TGTGCCAGCAGGGAGACAGGGGGCGGCACAGATACGCAGTATTTT.

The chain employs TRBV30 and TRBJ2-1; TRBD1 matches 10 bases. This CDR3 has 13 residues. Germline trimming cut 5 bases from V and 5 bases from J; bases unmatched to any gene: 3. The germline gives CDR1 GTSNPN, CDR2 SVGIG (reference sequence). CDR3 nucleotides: TGTGCCTGGGGGACAGGGGCTGACAATGAGCAGTTCTTC. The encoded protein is CAWGTGADNEQFF.